Following are 17 T cell receptor beta chains from one sample sequenced in a study of molecular identifiers for immune sequencing clone quantification. TCRdb fed the PCR reads into MiXCR, producing one record per CDR3 protein. In the table there are about 500,000 distinct CDR3 sequences, about 25% of which are singletons. Specimen: naive CD8+ T cells from blood, with Jurkat cell RNA spiked in. Subset noted: FACS-sorted CD8+CD4-CCR7+CD45RA+ naive T cells. The source of these receptors is a human donor in good health. Some libraries in this study had Jurkat cell RNA spiked in.

A remark on this clonotype: A clone one base away is much larger, so this may be a read error. The gene calls are TRBV6-2 or TRBV6-3 and TRBJ1-5; a weak D match, TRBD1 (6 bases). CDR1 MNHEY and CDR2 SVGEGT come from the germline V gene. Trimming left V 5 bases short and J 7 bases short, with 18 bases between. The CDR3 spans 15 residues. In DNA, the CDR3 is TGTGCCAGCAGTCCACGGGGGGCGGTTGGACAGCCCCAGCATTTT. Protein: CASSPRGAVGQPQHF.

The table lists this clonotype with a few counts. The chain combines TRBV7-9 with TRBJ2-1, with D possibly matching TRBD2 (5 bases). CDR1 and CDR2 (germline): SEHNR, FQNEAQ (reference sequence). This CDR3 region has 17 residues. Between the trimmed V and J ends, which lost 4 bases and 5 bases, there was a span of 21 bases. The CDR3 nucleotides read TGTGCCAGCAGCTCATTCCCGGAGAGTAGCGCCGACAATGAGCAGTTCTTC. Its translation is CASSSFPESSADNEQFF.

This clonotype turned up a few times. The CDR3 nucleotides read TGTGCCACCACGCCGGGACTAGCGGGAGGAGGGGACTACAATGAGCAGTTCTTC. This codes for CATTPGLAGGGDYNEQFF. The J gene is TRBJ2-1, the V gene TRBV12-3 or TRBV12-4; TRBD2 agrees at 15 bases. The V and J ends lost 10 bases and 3 bases, in that order; junction bases with no gene match: 13. The CDR3 totals 18 residues.

Turning to this clonotype: This clone may be a read error of a much larger clone one base away. This chain links TRBV28 with TRBJ1-1; D may be TRBD1 (6 bases). The CDR3 runs to 14 residues. CDR1 and CDR2 (germline): MDHEN, SYDVKM. The CDR3: CASSPRTANNEAFF. The CDR3 DNA reads as TGTGCCAGCAGCCCACGGACAGCGAACAATGAAGCTTTCTTT.

This clonotype was recorded once. Just one base apart from a much larger clone, this may be a read error. This chain joins TRBV29-1 and TRBJ2-7, with 8 positions matching TRBD2. The CDR3 spans 12 residues. V lost 4 bases and J lost 4; bases outside the gene matches: 3. Germline-derived CDR1 and CDR2 are SQVTM and ANQGSEA. The CDR3 spells CSVVGGRYEQYF. The CDR3 nucleotides read TGCAGCGTTGTGGGCGGGAGGTACGAGCAGTACTTC.

The rearrangement links TRBV5-1 to TRBJ2-7; weak D call: TRBD1 (5 bases). V lost 2 bases and J lost 5, with 14 bases in between. The CDR3 extends over 14 amino acids. Per the germline V gene, CDR1 is SGHRS and CDR2 is YFSETQ. The DNA for the CDR3 is TGCGCCAGCAGCTTTGAAGGGGTTTCCCACGAGCAGTACTTC. Its protein is CASSFEGVSHEQYF.

This clonotype showed up many times. The chain combines TRBV20-1 with TRBJ2-7; D may be TRBD2 (5 bases). The ends were cut back, 0 bases at V and 3 bases at J, with 9 bases in the middle. Germline assignment: CDR1 DFQATT and CDR2 SNEGSKA (reference sequence). This CDR3 is 13 amino acids long. CDR3 residues: CSARELGGYEQYF. The CDR3 nucleotides read TGCAGTGCTAGAGAACTAGGAGGCTACGAGCAGTACTTC.

The CDR3 coding sequence is TGCAGTGCTAGAGGACAGCCGAACACTGAAGCTTTCTTT. Amino acid sequence: CSARGQPNTEAFF. The rearrangement links TRBV20-1 to TRBJ1-1; D is possibly TRBD1 (5 bases). Germline assignment: CDR1 DFQATT and CDR2 SNEGSKA (reference sequence). The V and J ends lost 1 base and 1 base respectively, with 7 bases between them. The CDR3 sequence is 13 residues long.

This clonotype was counted ten times or more. The gene calls are TRBV20-1 and TRBJ2-7; D is unclear. V lost 4 bases and J 2 bases, leaving 12 bases between the germline ends. Germline assignment: CDR1 DFQATT and CDR2 SNEGSKA (reference sequence). The CDR3 runs 13 residues. The CDR3 DNA reads TGCAGTGCTACCGCAGGAGCTACCTACGAGCAGTACTTC. This translates into CSATAGATYEQYF.

This clonotype showed up just a few times. The chain uses TRBV4-1 and TRBJ2-7; 7 nucleotides align to TRBD1. Per germline, CDR1 MGHRA and CDR2 YSYEKL. J gave up 2 bases and V 1 base, and 11 bases lay outside the gene matches. CDR3 length equals 17 residues. The CDR3 loop reads CASSQAPPGQITYEQYF. The CDR3 coding sequence is TGCGCCAGCAGCCAAGCCCCGCCGGGACAGATAACCTACGAGCAGTACTTC.

As to this clonotype: Germline is not matched at one junction end, which may reflect a read error. The chain uses TRBV30 and TRBJ2-3, with D maybe TRBD1 (6 bases). There are 13 residues in the CDR3. In germline, CDR1 is GTSNPN, CDR2 SVGIG (reference sequence). As DNA, the CDR3 is TGTGCCTGGAACAGGGTCCTAACAGATATGCAGTATTTT. Residues: CAWNRVLTDMQYF.

The rearrangement links TRBV11-2 to TRBJ2-3, with D perhaps matching TRBD2 (6 bases). The V gene's germline CDR1 is SGHAT and CDR2 FQNNGV. Trimming cost V 1 base and J 2 bases, with 19 bases left between them. This CDR3 region has 18 residues. CDR3 loop: CASSLGFGLADFTDTQYF. The CDR3 DNA reads as TGTGCCAGCAGCTTAGGGTTCGGATTAGCGGACTTCACAGATACGCAGTATTTT.

This sequence joins TRBV10-3 and TRBJ1-2; D gene unclear. The CDR3 is 12 residues long. Germline V CDR1 and CDR2: ENHRY, SYGVKD. Trimming took 10 bases from V and 7 from J, leaving 16 bases between them. CDR3 loop: CANSPPDGGYTF. CDR3 sequence (DNA): TGTGCCAACTCACCCCCGGATGGTGGCTACACCTTC.

For this clonotype: This likely comes from a read error, as the CDR3 has no conserved phenylalanine or tryptophan at its end. The chain joins TRBV4-3 to TRBJ2-7; tentatively, D is TRBD1 (6 bases). CDR1 and CDR2 from the germline V gene are LGHNA and YSLEER. The CDR3 loop spans 16 amino acids. V was clipped by 0 bases and J by 2 bases, with 14 bases between them. CDR3 in DNA: TGCGCCAGCAGCCAAGATCTTGGACAGCTACCCTACGAGCAGTACTCC. It is translated as CASSQDLGQLPYEQYS.

The table lists this clonotype with a few counts. This sequence joins TRBV27 and TRBJ2-7; perhaps TRBD1 as D (5 bases). V gave up 5 bases and J gave up 2 bases, with 10 bases separating them. This CDR3 spans 13 amino acids. CDR1 is MNHEY and CDR2 is SMNVEV in the germline V gene (reference sequence). Here the CDR3 DNA reads TGTGCCAGCAGTATGACAGTAACCTACGAGCAGTACTTC. Translation gives CASSMTVTYEQYF.

For this clonotype: A junction boundary mismatches the germline segment, possibly from a read error. The chain combines TRBV7-6 with TRBJ1-5, with D hard to call. Germline V gives CDR1 SGHVS, CDR2 FNYEAQ. This CDR3 contains 16 residues. The chain's CDR3 is CASSLESGDSNRPQHF. The DNA for the CDR3 is TGTGCCAGCAGCTTAGAGAGCGGTGATAGCAATCGGCCCCAGCATTTT.

A remark on this clonotype: One end of the junction varies from germline; a read error may be responsible. The rearrangement links TRBV6-6 to TRBJ2-5; D is possibly TRBD2 (5 bases). The CDR3 has 14 amino acids. CDR1 and CDR2 from the germline V gene are MNHNY and SVGAGI (reference sequence). CDR3: CASSYIGLGENQYF. DNA for the CDR3: TGTGCCAGCAGTTACATTGGGTTGGGAGAGAACCAGTACTTC.